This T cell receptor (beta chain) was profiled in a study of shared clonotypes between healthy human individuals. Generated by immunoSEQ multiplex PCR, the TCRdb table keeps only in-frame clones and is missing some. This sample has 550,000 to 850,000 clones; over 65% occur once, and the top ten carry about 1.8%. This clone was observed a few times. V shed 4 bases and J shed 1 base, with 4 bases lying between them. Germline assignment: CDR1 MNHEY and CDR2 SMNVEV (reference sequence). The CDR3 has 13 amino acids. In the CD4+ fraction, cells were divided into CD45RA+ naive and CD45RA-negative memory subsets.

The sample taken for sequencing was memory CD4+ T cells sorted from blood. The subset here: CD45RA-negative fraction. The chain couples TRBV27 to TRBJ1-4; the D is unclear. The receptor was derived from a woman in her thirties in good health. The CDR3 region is CASSSGTNEKLFF. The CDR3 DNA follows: TGTGCCAGCAGTTCGGGAACTAATGAAAAACTGTTTTTT.